Shown below are 22 T cell receptor beta chains from a single sample sequenced in a study of blood T cell repertoires in COVID-19. Clones were sequenced by immunoSEQ multiplex PCR, and TCRdb holds only the in-frame ones, with some missing. The sample shows 200,000 to 300,000 clones, 75% to 85% of them seen only once. The material sequenced was peripheral blood. These receptors all come from a human donor in a cohort sampled during active COVID-19.

This clone was detected ten times or more. The rearrangement joins TRBV9 to TRBJ1-2; maybe TRBD1 (6 bases). CDR3 length: 14 amino acids. V was trimmed by 5 bases and J by 4 bases, leaving 15 bases between them. Germline V lookup: CDR1 SGDLS, CDR2 YYNGEE. The CDR3 DNA sequence: TGTGCCAGCAGAGCCCTCGGACAGCCCTATGGCTACACCTTC. It yields the protein CASRALGQPYGYTF.

This clone occurred a few times. This chain connects TRBV6-5 to TRBJ1-1, with 10 bases that match TRBD1. V was clipped by 6 bases and J by 5 bases; unmatched bases: 6. Germline lookup yields CDR1 MNHEY and CDR2 SVGAGI. This CDR3 has 14 amino acids. CDR3 bases: TGTGCCAGCAGCACGACAGGGGGCAGTACTGAAGCTTTCTTT. Its protein is CASSTTGGSTEAFF.

This clone came up once. The chain is built from TRBV6-6 and TRBJ1-5, with D hard to call. The V end lost 6 bases, the J end lost 5 bases, and 14 bases lay between the germline ends. Germline V CDR1 and CDR2: MNHNY, SVGAGI (reference sequence). The CDR3 runs 14 residues. Here the CDR3 reads CASSHGREYQPQHF. The CDR3 nucleotides read TGTGCCAGCAGCCACGGGAGAGAATATCAGCCCCAGCATTTT.

The chain joins TRBV12-3 or TRBV12-4 to TRBJ2-7, with TRBD1 matching 7 bases. The CDR3 consists of 13 residues. V lost 2 bases, J lost 7 bases, and 5 bases stayed unmatched. CDR3 nucleotides: TGTGCCAGCAGTTTACGACAGGGTCGTGAGCAGTACTTC. Translated: CASSLRQGREQYF.

The table lists this clone with a count of one. This chain joins TRBV18 and TRBJ1-1, with TRBD1 identical over 7 bases. CDR1 KGHSH and CDR2 LQKENI come from the germline V gene. This CDR3 comprises 12 residues. V lost 5 bases to trimming and J lost 9 bases; unmatched junction nucleotides: 6. The CDR3 region has the DNA TGTGCCAGCTCAGCCGACAGGGCGAAAGCTTTCTTT. Amino acid sequence: CASSADRAKAFF.

The rearrangement links TRBV7-3 to TRBJ1-3; D perhaps matches TRBD1 (6 bases). Germline V gene sequence: CDR1 SGHTA, CDR2 FQGTGA. The CDR3 loop spans 17 amino acids. V was trimmed by 5 bases and J by 1 base, leaving 18 bases between them. The CDR3: CASSPEAGAGSGNTIYF. CDR3 DNA: TGTGCCAGCAGCCCCGAAGCGGGGGCAGGTTCTGGAAACACCATATATTTT. Supplemented by reference TRBV7-3 and TRBJ1-3, the full variable domain reads GAGVSQTPSNKVTEKGKYVELRCDPISGHTALYWYRQSLGQGPEFLIYFQGTGAADDSGLPNDRFFAVRPEGSVSTLKIQRTERGDSAVYLCASSPEAGAGSGNTIYFGEGSWLTVV.

V gene TRBV6-5 combines with J gene TRBJ2-1; a possible D gene is TRBD1 (6 bases). This CDR3 contains 14 residues. V was cut by 6 bases and J by 0 bases, with 9 bases left in between. Germline assignment: CDR1 MNHEY and CDR2 SVGAGI. The CDR3 loop reads CASRGGYSYNEQFF. Written as DNA, the CDR3 is TGTGCCAGCAGAGGGGGTTACTCCTACAATGAGCAGTTCTTC.

The chain carries TRBV24-1 and TRBJ2-3, with D possibly being TRBD1 (6 bases). The CDR3 is 17 residues long. Trimming took off 0 bases at V and 3 bases at J, with 15 bases between the two ends. Germline CDR1 KGHDR, CDR2 SFDVKD. CDR3 in amino acids: CATSDLGQGYGTDTQYF. The CDR3 DNA reads as TGTGCCACCAGTGATTTGGGGCAGGGGTATGGAACAGATACGCAGTATTTT.

The chain links TRBV5-1 to TRBJ1-4; 8 nucleotides agree with TRBD1. CDR3 size: 13 residues. CDR1 and CDR2 from the germline V gene are SGHRS and YFSETQ. J lost 7 bases, V lost 6 bases, and 5 bases had no gene match. The CDR3 bases are TGCGCCAGCAAAATACAGGGGGGTGAAAAACTGTTTTTT. Translated: CASKIQGGEKLFF. The full variable domain, rest sourced from reference TRBV5-1 and TRBJ1-4, is KAGVTQTPRYLIKTRGQQVTLSCSPISGHRSVSWYQQTPGQGLQFLFEYFSETQRNKGNFPGRFSGRQFSNSRSEMNVSTLELGDSALYLCASKIQGGEKLFFGSGTQLSVL.

The chain links TRBV18 to TRBJ1-1; 7 nucleotides agree with TRBD1. Trimming at V came to 3 bases and at J to 0 bases, leaving 4 bases not matched to a gene. CDR3 length: 15 residues. Germline V gene lookup returns CDR1 KGHSH and CDR2 LQKENI. The CDR3 here is CASSPTTGMNTEAFF. In DNA, the CDR3 is TGTGCCAGCTCACCTACGACAGGGATGAACACTGAAGCTTTCTTT.

CDR3 nucleotides: TGTGCCAGCAGCTTCAGGCTAGCAACGAATGAGCAGTTCTTC. As protein: CASSFRLATNEQFF. The V and J genes are TRBV11-2 and TRBJ2-1; possible D gene TRBD2, 5 bases. CDR1 and CDR2 from the germline V gene are SGHAT and FQNNGV. The CDR3 totals 14 residues. The V end lost 3 bases, the J end lost 7 bases, and 13 bases lay between the germline ends.

The chain carries TRBV7-9 and TRBJ2-7; D gene ambiguous. The CDR3 is 16 residues long. Germline V CDR1 and CDR2: SEHNR, FQNEAQ (reference sequence). Trimming left V 5 bases short and J 2 bases short, with 19 bases between. Here the CDR3 DNA reads TGTGCCAGCAGCCGACTCGGCGCAGTGTCAACCTACGAGCAGTACTTC. Amino acid sequence: CASSRLGAVSTYEQYF.

CDR3: CASRKGEGGRYEQYF. CDR3 DNA sequence: TGCGCCAGCAGGAAGGGCGAGGGGGGGCGCTACGAGCAGTACTTC. The V gene is TRBV10-2, the J gene TRBJ2-7; maybe TRBD2 (7 bases). The CDR3 has 15 amino acids. Germline V gives CDR1 WSHSY, CDR2 SAAADI. V was cut by 6 bases and J by 3 bases, with 18 bases left in between.

This chain connects TRBV15 to TRBJ2-7; 9 nucleotides agree with TRBD1. CDR1 and CDR2 (germline): LNHNV, YYDKDF (reference sequence). Unmatched junction bases numbered 5, after V lost 4 bases and J lost 1 base. This CDR3 is 15 amino acids long. The CDR3, as DNA: TGTGCCACCAGCACGCCGGGACAGGGTTCCTACGAGCAGTACTTC. Protein product: CATSTPGQGSYEQYF.

Here the CDR3 DNA reads TGTGCCAGCAGTGGAACGGTAACCTATGGCTACACCTTC. This gives the protein CASSGTVTYGYTF. The chain has TRBV2 and TRBJ1-2; D is unclear. Trimming pared 4 bases from V and 4 bases from J, leaving 10 bases between. CDR1 and CDR2 (germline): SNHLY, FYNNEI. The CDR3 spans 13 residues. Looking up the rest from reference TRBV2 and TRBJ1-2 gives the full variable domain: EPEVTQTPSHQVTQMGQEVILRCVPISNHLYFYWYRQILGQKVEFLVSFYNNEISEKSEIFDDQFSVERPDGSNFTLKIRSTKLEDSAMYFCASSGTVTYGYTFGSGTRLTVV.

V and J are TRBV6-6 and TRBJ1-2, with TRBD1 identical over 9 bases. The CDR3 has 12 amino acids. V dropped 6 bases and J dropped 12; count of bases not matched to a gene: 8. From germline, CDR1 is MNHNY and CDR2 SVGAGI (reference sequence). The CDR3 is CASSRGDREHTF. The CDR3 coding sequence is TGTGCCAGCAGCCGCGGGGACAGGGAACACACCTTC.

V is TRBV24-1 and J is TRBJ1-2; TRBD1 matches at 9 bases. The ends lost 6 bases at V and 8 bases at J; junction bases unmatched: 3. Per germline, CDR1 KGHDR and CDR2 SFDVKD. This CDR3 contains 12 residues. CDR3 region: CATSRDRDGYTF. The CDR3 bases are TGTGCCACCAGTCGGGACAGGGACGGCTACACCTTC.

The V gene is TRBV3-1 (or the pseudogene TRBV3-2), the J gene TRBJ2-3, with 10 bases that match TRBD1. The CDR3 spans 18 residues. From germline, CDR1 is LGHDT and CDR2 YNNKEL (reference sequence). Trimming at V came to 5 bases and at J to 4 bases, leaving 15 bases not matched to a gene. The CDR3 reads CASSEAGQGTGGADTQYF. In DNA, the CDR3 is TGTGCCAGCAGCGAGGCGGGACAGGGGACGGGGGGAGCAGATACGCAGTATTTT.

The rearrangement links TRBV27 to TRBJ2-6, with D hard to call. The ends were cut back, 2 bases at V and 0 bases at J, with 8 bases in the middle. The CDR3 covers 16 residues. Germline CDR1 and CDR2: MNHEY and SMNVEV (reference sequence). CDR3 DNA sequence: TGTGCCAGCAGTTTAGAGGCCTACTCTGGGGCCAACGTCCTGACTTTC. It encodes CASSLEAYSGANVLTF.

The chain couples TRBV30 to TRBJ1-1; D possibly corresponds to TRBD1 (6 bases). The CDR3 extends over 13 amino acids. V lost 8 bases and J 8 bases, leaving 21 bases between the germline ends. Per the germline V gene, CDR1 is GTSNPN and CDR2 is SVGIG (reference sequence). The CDR3 here is CAGGQFSMYEAFF. CDR3 sequence (DNA): TGTGCCGGAGGACAGTTCAGCATGTACGAAGCTTTCTTT.

The chain links TRBV27 to TRBJ2-5; D is uncertain. The CDR3 contains 13 residues. CDR1 and CDR2 (germline): MNHEY, SMNVEV (reference sequence). Trimming cost V 1 base and J 5 bases, with 8 bases left between them. This CDR3 is CASSLFPSETQYF. CDR3 coding DNA: TGTGCCAGCAGTTTATTCCCCTCGGAGACCCAGTACTTC.

The chain is built from TRBV5-1 and TRBJ2-1, with 9 bases fitting TRBD1. V was clipped by 9 bases and J by 5 bases; unmatched bases: 9. The CDR3 loop spans 14 amino acids. Germline CDR1 reads SGHRS; CDR2 reads YFSETQ. The CDR3 is CAISRTGEDNEQFF. DNA of the CDR3: TGCGCCATCTCTAGGACAGGGGAGGACAATGAGCAGTTCTTC.